This T cell receptor beta chain was observed in a study of cytomegalovirus exposure and HLA in healthy donors. General study results and limits: With later analysis, a missense DCLRE1C variant became linked to TCR beta V- and J-gene trimming.

Use of 60 Vbeta and 13 Jbeta primers characterized the PCR. This table comes from immunoSEQ multiplex PCR, and its TCRdb copy is limited to in-frame clones, with some not included. The table shows about 140,000 clones, with over 60% occurring only once. This clone was found once. The antigen remains unidentified. The clonotype comes from a male donor in good health and CMV-seronegative. The sequenced material came from PBMCs.

The CDR3 reads CASSRGQGSTGELFF. The CDR3 DNA reads as TGTGCCAGCAGCCGCGGACAGGGGAGTACCGGGGAGCTGTTTTTT. V gene TRBV6-5 combines with J gene TRBJ2-2; TRBD1 aligns across 9 bases. CDR3 length: 15 residues. Per germline, CDR1 MNHEY and CDR2 SVGAGI. V gave up 6 bases and J gave up 5 bases; unmatched junction bases: 7.